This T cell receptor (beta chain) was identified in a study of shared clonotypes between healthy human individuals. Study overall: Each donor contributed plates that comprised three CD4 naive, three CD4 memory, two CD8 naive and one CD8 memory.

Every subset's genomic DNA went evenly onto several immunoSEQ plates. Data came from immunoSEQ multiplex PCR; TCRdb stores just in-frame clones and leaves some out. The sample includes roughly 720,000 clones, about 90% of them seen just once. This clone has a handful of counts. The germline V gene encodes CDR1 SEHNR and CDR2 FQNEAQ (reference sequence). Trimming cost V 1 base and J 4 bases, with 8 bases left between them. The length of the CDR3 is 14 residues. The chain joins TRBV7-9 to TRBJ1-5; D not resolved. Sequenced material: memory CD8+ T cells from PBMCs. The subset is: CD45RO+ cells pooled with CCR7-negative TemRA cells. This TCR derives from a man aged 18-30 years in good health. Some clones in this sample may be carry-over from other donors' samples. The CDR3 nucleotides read TGTGCCAGCAGCTTAGGGGCAGCTAATCAGCCCCAGCATTTT. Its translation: CASSLGAANQPQHF.